This is a list of T cell receptor beta chains from one sample in a study of radiotherapy plus CTLA-4 blockade in lung cancer. The method was immunoSEQ multiplex PCR; TCRdb's version includes in-frame clones alone and lacks a portion of them. The sample lists 110,000 or so clones; roughly 80% were seen once. Sequences were derived from peripheral blood, sampled from a patient treated with radiotherapy plus ipilimumab. The origin of the receptors is a human donor with non-small cell lung cancer who had a partial response to radiotherapy plus ipilimumab. Each CDR3 is given with its conserved first and last residue. D genes are given only for firm matches. Clone size is given for some rows only: seen once, a few or many times, or a class if the clone is expanded.

D	V	size	J	length	CDR3	DNA
TRBD2	TRBV27	-	TRBJ2-1	17	CASSLSHRLAEVNEQFF	TGTGCCAGCAGTTTATCGCATCGGCTAGCGGAAGTCAATGAGCAGTTCTTC
-	TRBV29-1	-	TRBJ1-3	11	CSVEHGNTIYF	TGCAGCGTGGAACATGGAAACACCATATATTTT
-	TRBV6-5	-	TRBJ1-4	13	CASSYRSNEKLFF	TGTGCCAGCAGTTACCGGTCTAATGAAAAACTGTTTTTT
-	TRBV18	-	TRBJ1-4	15	CASSPRPAEREKLFF	TGTGCCAGCTCACCGCGCCCGGCAGAGAGGGAAAAACTGTTTTTT
-	TRBV28	-	TRBJ2-7	13	CASSSWTDYEQYF	TGTGCCAGCAGTTCCTGGACAGACTACGAGCAGTACTTC
TRBD1	TRBV19	-	TRBJ1-1	13	CASSETGWTEAFF	TGTGCCAGTAGTGAGACAGGGTGGACTGAAGCTTTCTTT
-	TRBV28	-	TRBJ1-2	14	CASVGGTTNYGYTF	TGTGCCAGCGTAGGAGGGACTACTAACTATGGCTACACCTTC
TRBD1	TRBV19	-	TRBJ2-1	15	CASSILERGPNEQFF	TGTGCCAGTAGCATACTCGAGAGGGGGCCTAATGAGCAGTTCTTC
TRBD2	TRBV28	once	TRBJ2-5	18	CASSLTSGRSPTMETQYF	TGTGCCAGCAGTTTGACTAGCGGGAGGTCCCCAACAATGGAGACCCAGTACTTC
-	TRBV5-1	-	TRBJ2-5	16	CASSLEGSRQSGTQYF	TGCGCCAGCAGCTTGGAAGGTAGTCGGCAGTCAGGAACCCAGTACTTC
-	TRBV28	-	TRBJ1-6	13	CASSLRGDSPLHF	TGTGCCAGCAGTTTACGGGGGGACTCACCCCTCCACTTT
-	TRBV18	once	TRBJ1-5	18	CASSPRSPGQDINQPQHF	TGTGCCAGCTCACCCCGGAGCCCCGGGCAGGACATAAATCAGCCCCAGCATTTT
-	TRBV5-4	-	TRBJ2-5	13	CASSLVQVETQYF	TGTGCCAGCAGCTTGGTGCAGGTAGAGACCCAGTACTTC
-	TRBV28	-	TRBJ1-5	15	CASSPYSGSNQPQHF	TGTGCCAGCAGTCCCTACAGTGGAAGCAATCAGCCCCAGCATTTT
TRBD2	TRBV6-4	once	TRBJ2-7	20	CASSDEGLAGGFAGPYEQYF	TGTGCCAGCAGTGACGAGGGACTAGCGGGAGGGTTTGCAGGGCCCTACGAGCAGTACTTC
-	TRBV7-6	-	TRBJ2-3	17	CASRPQGGRDLTDTQYF	TGTGCCAGCAGACCCCAAGGGGGACGGGATCTCACAGATACGCAGTATTTT
-	TRBV27	-	TRBJ2-7	16	CASSYPPRGSSYEQYF	TGTGCCAGCAGTTACCCCCCGAGGGGGAGCTCCTACGAGCAGTACTTC
-	TRBV14	few	TRBJ1-1	15	CASSRLQGPNTEAFF	TGTGCCAGCAGCCGTTTACAGGGACCGAACACTGAAGCTTTCTTT
-	TRBV5-1	-	TRBJ1-1	15	CASSPGDPRGTEAFF	TGCGCCAGCAGCCCAGGGGACCCCAGAGGCACTGAAGCTTTCTTT
TRBD1	TRBV7-9	-	TRBJ2-3	18	CASSPGQGVGYLLDTQYF	TGTGCCAGTTCCCCGGGACAGGGAGTGGGATATTTGTTAGATACGCAGTATTTT
TRBD1	TRBV7-2	-	TRBJ1-1	15	CASSLAGGLDTEAFF	TGTGCCAGCAGCTTAGCAGGGGGCTTGGACACTGAAGCTTTCTTT
-	TRBV10-3	once	TRBJ2-7	17	CAISEPDRIQPGYEQYF	TGTGCCATCAGTGAGCCCGACAGGATCCAGCCAGGATACGAGCAGTACTTC
-	TRBV19	-	TRBJ2-1	14	CASSNPGGGNEQFF	TGTGCCAGTAGTAACCCGGGGGGCGGGAATGAGCAGTTCTTC
-	TRBV7-3	few	TRBJ1-2	13	CASSYDSNYGYTF	TGTGCCAGCAGCTATGACAGTAACTATGGCTACACCTTC
TRBD2	TRBV7-9	-	TRBJ2-5	17	CASSLRLAARSGETQYF	TGTGCCAGCAGCTTAAGACTAGCGGCCAGGAGTGGAGAGACCCAGTACTTC
TRBD1	TRBV4-1	-	TRBJ1-2	15	CASSQDPGTDYGYTF	TGCGCCAGCAGCCAAGACCCCGGGACAGACTATGGCTACACCTTC
TRBD1	TRBV2	once	TRBJ2-4	16	CASSAEQGASKNIQYF	TGTGCCAGCAGTGCAGAACAGGGGGCCTCTAAAAACATTCAGTACTTC
TRBD2	TRBV2	-	TRBJ2-3	15	CASSEQAGGSDTQYF	TGTGCCAGCAGTGAACAAGCGGGAGGGTCAGATACGCAGTATTTT
-	TRBV19	-	TRBJ2-1	13	CASSIAAQREQFF	TGTGCCAGTAGTATAGCTGCTCAGCGGGAGCAGTTCTTC
TRBD2	TRBV4-2	-	TRBJ2-7	14	CASRGSGSTDEQYF	TGTGCCAGCAGGGGTAGCGGGAGTACTGACGAGCAGTACTTC
-	TRBV7-2	-	TRBJ2-3	13	CASSLALTDTQYF	TGTGCCAGCAGCTTAGCCCTCACAGATACGCAGTATTTT
-	TRBV27	-	TRBJ2-7	14	CASSLYRTTYEQYF	TGTGCCAGCAGTTTATACAGGACCACCTACGAGCAGTACTTC
TRBD2	TRBV2	-	TRBJ2-7	14	CASRATSGRIEQYF	TGTGCCAGCAGGGCGACTAGCGGGAGGATCGAGCAGTACTTC
-	TRBV28	few	TRBJ1-5	14	CASSVLSGDQPQHF	TGTGCCAGCAGTGTCCTATCGGGGGATCAGCCCCAGCATTTT
TRBD1	TRBV19	-	TRBJ1-5	16	CASTPFEGAGQQPQHF	TGTGCCAGTACCCCCTTCGAGGGGGCAGGACAGCAGCCCCAGCATTTT
TRBD1	TRBV6-1	-	TRBJ1-2	13	CARGQGGNYGYTF	TGTGCCAGGGGACAGGGGGGGAACTATGGCTACACCTTC
-	TRBV19	few	TRBJ1-2	14	CASSPSGVNYGYTF	TGTGCCAGTAGCCCGAGCGGAGTTAACTATGGCTACACCTTC
-	TRBV19	-	TRBJ1-3	15	CASSTGTFSGNTIYF	TGTGCCAGTAGTACAGGGACTTTCTCTGGAAACACCATATATTTT
-	TRBV9	-	TRBJ2-5	14	CASGLGHSQETQYF	TGTGCCAGCGGCCTAGGACATTCCCAAGAGACCCAGTACTTC
-	TRBV5-1	-	TRBJ1-1	15	CASRSMGGSYTEAFF	TGCGCCAGCAGATCCATGGGAGGTTCCTACACTGAAGCTTTCTTT
TRBD1	TRBV18	-	TRBJ2-2	16	CASSPPGQGAAGELFF	TGTGCCAGCTCACCACCCGGACAGGGGGCGGCCGGGGAGCTGTTTTTT
-	TRBV19	-	TRBJ2-2	13	CASMGRSTGELFF	TGTGCCAGTATGGGCCGAAGCACCGGGGAGCTGTTTTTT
TRBD1	TRBV6-5	-	TRBJ1-4	15	CASRLTGGRGEKLFF	TGTGCCAGCAGACTAACAGGGGGCCGGGGTGAAAAACTGTTTTTT
-	TRBV1	-	TRBJ2-3	18	CTSSQEGLAGAGADTQYF	TGCACCAGCAGCCAAGAAGGGCTAGCGGGAGCCGGGGCAGATACGCAGTATTTT
TRBD1	TRBV6-4	few	TRBJ1-2	15	CASSNPGQGVYGYTF	TGTGCCAGCAGTAATCCGGGACAGGGAGTCTATGGCTACACCTTC
-	TRBV28	-	TRBJ1-1	14	CASSLLTGTLGAFF	TGTGCCAGCAGTTTATTAACCGGGACACTTGGAGCTTTCTTT
TRBD2	TRBV7-2	once	TRBJ2-7	17	CASVLAGEARNTYEQYF	TGTGCCAGCGTACTAGCGGGAGAGGCCAGAAATACCTACGAGCAGTACTTC
-	TRBV30	-	TRBJ1-4	14	CAWSYQTTREKLFF	TGTGCCTGGAGTTACCAGACTACTAGAGAAAAACTGTTTTTT
TRBD1	TRBV10-3	-	TRBJ1-2	13	CAIRGTGAYGYTF	TGTGCCATCAGGGGGACAGGGGCCTATGGCTACACCTTC
TRBD1	TRBV19	-	TRBJ1-5	14	CASSRTGSNQPQHF	TGTGCCAGTAGTAGGACAGGGAGCAATCAGCCCCAGCATTTT
-	TRBV6-4	-	TRBJ2-3	14	CASSEGQLTDTQYF	TGTGCCAGCAGTGAGGGACAACTCACAGATACGCAGTATTTT
TRBD1	TRBV27	-	TRBJ2-6	18	CASSFTGTGDSGANVLTF	TGTGCCAGCAGTTTTACCGGGACAGGGGACTCTGGGGCCAACGTCCTGACTTTC
-	TRBV28	-	TRBJ1-1	15	CASSTPSRIDRGAFF	TGTGCCAGCAGTACACCAAGCCGGATTGACCGAGGAGCTTTCTTT
-	TRBV27	-	TRBJ2-3	12	CASSLQRDTQYF	TGTGCCAGCAGTCTTCAGAGGGATACGCAGTATTTT
-	TRBV5-6	once	TRBJ1-1	12	CASSSHRLEAFF	TGTGCCAGCAGCTCCCACAGGCTGGAAGCTTTCTTT
TRBD1	TRBV7-2	-	TRBJ2-5	16	CASSLARGQGVETQYF	TGTGCCAGCAGCTTAGCCCGCGGACAGGGTGTTGAGACCCAGTACTTC
-	TRBV27	-	TRBJ1-5	14	CASSLNSLNQPQHF	TGTGCCAGCAGTTTAAACAGCCTAAATCAGCCCCAGCATTTT
-	TRBV11-2	-	TRBJ1-1	14	CASRGGAANTEAFF	TGTGCCAGCAGGGGGGGGGCGGCGAACACTGAAGCTTTCTTT
-	TRBV28	-	TRBJ1-1	14	CASTDPGMNTEAFF	TGTGCCAGCACTGACCCGGGGATGAACACTGAAGCTTTCTTT
TRBD1	TRBV28	once	TRBJ1-4	18	CASKLPGTGGTTNEKLFF	TGTGCCAGCAAGTTGCCCGGGACAGGGGGTACCACTAATGAAAAACTGTTTTTT